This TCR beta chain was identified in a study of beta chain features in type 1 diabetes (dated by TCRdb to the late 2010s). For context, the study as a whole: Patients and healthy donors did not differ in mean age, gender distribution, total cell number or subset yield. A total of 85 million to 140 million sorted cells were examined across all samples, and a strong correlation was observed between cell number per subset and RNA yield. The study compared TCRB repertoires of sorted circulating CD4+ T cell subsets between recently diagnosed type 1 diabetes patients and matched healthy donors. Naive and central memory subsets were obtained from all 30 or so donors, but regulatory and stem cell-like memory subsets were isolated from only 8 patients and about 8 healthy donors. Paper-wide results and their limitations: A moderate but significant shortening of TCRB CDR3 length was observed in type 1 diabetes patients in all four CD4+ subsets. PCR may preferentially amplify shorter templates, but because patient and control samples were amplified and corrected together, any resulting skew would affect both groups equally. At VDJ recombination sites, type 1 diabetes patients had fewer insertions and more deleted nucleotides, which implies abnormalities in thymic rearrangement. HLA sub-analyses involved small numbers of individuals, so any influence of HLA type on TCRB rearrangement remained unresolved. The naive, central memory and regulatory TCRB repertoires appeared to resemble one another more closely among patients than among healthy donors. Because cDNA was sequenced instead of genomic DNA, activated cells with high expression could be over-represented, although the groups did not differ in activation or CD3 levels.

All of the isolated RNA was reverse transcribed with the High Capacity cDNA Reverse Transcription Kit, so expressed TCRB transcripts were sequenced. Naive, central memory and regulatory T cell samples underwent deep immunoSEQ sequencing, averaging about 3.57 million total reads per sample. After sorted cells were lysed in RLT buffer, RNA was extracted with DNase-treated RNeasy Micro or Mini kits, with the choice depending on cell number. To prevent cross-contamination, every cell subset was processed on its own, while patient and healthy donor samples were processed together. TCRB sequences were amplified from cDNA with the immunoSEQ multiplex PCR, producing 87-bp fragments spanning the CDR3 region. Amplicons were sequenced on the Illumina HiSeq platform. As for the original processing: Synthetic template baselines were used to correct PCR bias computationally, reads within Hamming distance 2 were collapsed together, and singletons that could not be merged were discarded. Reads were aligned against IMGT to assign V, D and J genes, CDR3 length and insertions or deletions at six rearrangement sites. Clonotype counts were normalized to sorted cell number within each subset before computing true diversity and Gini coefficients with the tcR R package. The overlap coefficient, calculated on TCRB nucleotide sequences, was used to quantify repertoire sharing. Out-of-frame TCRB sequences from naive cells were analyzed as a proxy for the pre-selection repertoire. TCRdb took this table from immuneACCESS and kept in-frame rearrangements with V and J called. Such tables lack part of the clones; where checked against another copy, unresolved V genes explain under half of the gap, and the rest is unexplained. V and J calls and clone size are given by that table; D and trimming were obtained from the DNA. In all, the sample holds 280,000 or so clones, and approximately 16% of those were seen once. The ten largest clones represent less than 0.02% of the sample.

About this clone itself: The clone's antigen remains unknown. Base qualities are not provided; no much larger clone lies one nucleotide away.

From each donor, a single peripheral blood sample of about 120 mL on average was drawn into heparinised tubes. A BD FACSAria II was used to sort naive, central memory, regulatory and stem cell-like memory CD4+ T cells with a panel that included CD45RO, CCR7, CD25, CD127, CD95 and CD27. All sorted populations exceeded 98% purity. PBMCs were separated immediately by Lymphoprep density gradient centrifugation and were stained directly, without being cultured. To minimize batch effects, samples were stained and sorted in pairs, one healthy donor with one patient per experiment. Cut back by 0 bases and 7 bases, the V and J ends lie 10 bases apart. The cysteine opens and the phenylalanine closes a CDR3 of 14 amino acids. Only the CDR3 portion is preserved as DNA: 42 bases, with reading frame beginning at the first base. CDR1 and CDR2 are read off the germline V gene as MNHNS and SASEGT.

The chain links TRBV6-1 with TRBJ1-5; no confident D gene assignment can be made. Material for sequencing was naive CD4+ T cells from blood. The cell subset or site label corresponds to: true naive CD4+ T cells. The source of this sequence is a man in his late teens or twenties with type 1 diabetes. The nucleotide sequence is TGTGCCAGCAGTGAAGCGCGGGGAGTGCAGCCCCAGCATTTT. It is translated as CASSEARGVQPQHF.